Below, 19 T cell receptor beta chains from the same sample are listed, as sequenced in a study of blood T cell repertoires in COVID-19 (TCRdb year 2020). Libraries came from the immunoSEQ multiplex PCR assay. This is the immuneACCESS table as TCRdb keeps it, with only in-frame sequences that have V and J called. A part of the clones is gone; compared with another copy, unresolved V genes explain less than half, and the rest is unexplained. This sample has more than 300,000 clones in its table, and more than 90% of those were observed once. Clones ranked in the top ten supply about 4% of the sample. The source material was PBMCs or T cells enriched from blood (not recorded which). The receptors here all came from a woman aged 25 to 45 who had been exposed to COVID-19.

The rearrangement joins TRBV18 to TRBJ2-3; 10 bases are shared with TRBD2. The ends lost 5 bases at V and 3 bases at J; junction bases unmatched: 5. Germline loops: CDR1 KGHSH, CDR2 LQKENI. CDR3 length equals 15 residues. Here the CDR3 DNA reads TGTGCCAGCTCAAACACTAGCGGGGAAACAGATACGCAGTATTTT. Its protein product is CASSNTSGETDTQYF.

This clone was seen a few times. CDR3 in amino acids: CASSPIDRSLNTEAFF. CDR3 coding DNA: TGTGCCAGTAGTCCGATCGACAGGTCGTTGAACACTGAAGCTTTCTTT. This chain connects TRBV19 to TRBJ1-1, with D maybe TRBD1 (6 bases). This CDR3 is 16 amino acids long. Germline V CDR1 and CDR2: LNHDA, SQIVND (reference sequence). Trimming took off 5 bases at V and 0 bases at J, with 16 bases between the two ends.

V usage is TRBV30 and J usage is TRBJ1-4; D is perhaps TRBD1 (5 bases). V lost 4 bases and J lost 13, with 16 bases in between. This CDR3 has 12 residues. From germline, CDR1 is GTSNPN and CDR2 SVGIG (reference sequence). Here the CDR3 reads CAWKFTGSRLFF. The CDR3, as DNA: TGTGCCTGGAAATTCACAGGCTCGAGACTGTTTTTT. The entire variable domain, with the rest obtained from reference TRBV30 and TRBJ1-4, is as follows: SQTIHQWPATLVQPVGSPLSLECTVEGTSNPNLYWYRQAAGRGLQLLFYSVGIGQISSEVPQNLSASRPQDRQFILSSKKLLLSDSGFYLCAWKFTGSRLFFGSGTQLSVL.

The CDR3 sequence: CASSFGQDNTGELFF. CDR3 nucleotide sequence: TGCGCCAGCAGCTTCGGACAGGATAACACCGGGGAGCTGTTTTTT. The chain uses TRBV5-1 and TRBJ2-2; 7 positions agree with TRBD1. J was trimmed by 2 bases and V by 2 bases; bases with no gene match: 3. This CDR3 region has 15 residues. Germline V gene lookup returns CDR1 SGHRS and CDR2 YFSETQ.

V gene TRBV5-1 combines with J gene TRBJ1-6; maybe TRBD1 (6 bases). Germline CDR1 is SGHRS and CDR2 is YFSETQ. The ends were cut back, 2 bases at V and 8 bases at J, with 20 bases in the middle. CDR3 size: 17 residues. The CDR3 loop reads CASSFAPAAEGDSPLHF. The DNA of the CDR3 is TGCGCCAGCAGCTTTGCACCCGCCGCCGAGGGGGATTCACCCCTCCACTTT.

The CDR3 sequence is CSVVGQGGGYTF. DNA for the CDR3: TGCAGCGTTGTAGGGCAGGGGGGTGGCTACACCTTC. The chain combines TRBV29-1 with TRBJ1-2; TRBD1 matches 7 bases. V was clipped by 4 bases and J by 7 bases; unmatched bases: 6. There are 12 residues in the CDR3. Germline CDR1 is SQVTM and CDR2 is ANQGSEA. The entire variable domain, with the rest obtained from reference TRBV29-1 and TRBJ1-2, is as follows: SAVISQKPSRDICQRGTSLTIQCQVDSQVTMMFWYRQQPGQSLTLIATANQGSEATYESGFVIDKFPISRPNLTFSTLTVSNMSPEDSSIYLCSVVGQGGGYTFGSGTRLTVV.

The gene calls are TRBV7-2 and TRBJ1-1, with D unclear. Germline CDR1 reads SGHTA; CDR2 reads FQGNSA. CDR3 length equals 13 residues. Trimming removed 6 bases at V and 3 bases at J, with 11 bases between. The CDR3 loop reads CASRRNLDTEAFF. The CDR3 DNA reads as TGTGCCAGCAGGCGTAACCTGGACACTGAAGCTTTCTTT.

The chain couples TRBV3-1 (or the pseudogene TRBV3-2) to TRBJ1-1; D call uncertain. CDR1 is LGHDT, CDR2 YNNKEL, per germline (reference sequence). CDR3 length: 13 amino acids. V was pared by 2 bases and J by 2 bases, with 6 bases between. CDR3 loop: CASSQHTNTEAFF. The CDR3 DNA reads TGTGCCAGCAGCCAACATACAAACACTGAAGCTTTCTTT.

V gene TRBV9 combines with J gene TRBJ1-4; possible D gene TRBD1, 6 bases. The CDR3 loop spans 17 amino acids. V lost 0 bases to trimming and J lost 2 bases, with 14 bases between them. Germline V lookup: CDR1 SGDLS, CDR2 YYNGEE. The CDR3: CASSVGTGKLTNEKLFF. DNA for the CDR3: TGTGCCAGCAGCGTAGGTACAGGGAAGCTCACTAATGAAAAACTGTTTTTT.

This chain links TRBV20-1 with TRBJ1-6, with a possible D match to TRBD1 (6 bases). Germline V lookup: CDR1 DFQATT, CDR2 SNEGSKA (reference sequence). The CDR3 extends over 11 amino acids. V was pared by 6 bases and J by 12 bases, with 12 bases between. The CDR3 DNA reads TGCAGTGCCCTTTACAGGGAACCCCTCCACTTT. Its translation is CSALYREPLHF.

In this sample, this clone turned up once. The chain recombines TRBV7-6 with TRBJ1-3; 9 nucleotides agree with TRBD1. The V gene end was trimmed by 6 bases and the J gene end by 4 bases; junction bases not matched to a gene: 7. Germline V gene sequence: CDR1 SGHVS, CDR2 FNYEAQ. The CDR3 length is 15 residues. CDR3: CASSAGTGQGNTIYF. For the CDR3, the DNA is TGTGCCAGCAGTGCCGGGACAGGGCAGGGAAACACCATATATTTT. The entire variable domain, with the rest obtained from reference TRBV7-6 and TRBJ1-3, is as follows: GAGVSQSPRYKVTKRGQDVALRCDPISGHVSLYWYRQALGQGPEFLTYFNYEAQQDKSGLPNDRFSAERPEGSISTLTIQRTEQRDSAMYRCASSAGTGQGNTIYFGEGSWLTVV.

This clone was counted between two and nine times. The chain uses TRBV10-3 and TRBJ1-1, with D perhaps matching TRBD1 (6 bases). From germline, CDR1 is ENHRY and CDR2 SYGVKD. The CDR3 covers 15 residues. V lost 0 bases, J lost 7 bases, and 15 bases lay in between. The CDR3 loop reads CAISESIQGRFEAFF. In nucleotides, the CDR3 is TGTGCCATCAGTGAGTCCATTCAGGGGCGGTTTGAAGCTTTCTTT.

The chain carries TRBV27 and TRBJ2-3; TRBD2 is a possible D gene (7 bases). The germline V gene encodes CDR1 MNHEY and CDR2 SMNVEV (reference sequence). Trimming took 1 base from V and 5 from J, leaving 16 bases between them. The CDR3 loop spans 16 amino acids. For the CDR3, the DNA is TGTGCCAGCAGTTTATTGGCGGGGGCTGAGGTAGATACGCAGTATTTT. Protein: CASSLLAGAEVDTQYF.

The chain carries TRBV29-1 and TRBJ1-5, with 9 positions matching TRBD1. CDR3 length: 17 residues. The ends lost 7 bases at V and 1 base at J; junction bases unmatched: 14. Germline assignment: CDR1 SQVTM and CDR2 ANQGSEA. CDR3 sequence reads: CSDRTPYRGLSNQPQHF. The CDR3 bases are TGCAGCGACCGAACCCCATACAGGGGGCTGAGCAATCAGCCCCAGCATTTT.

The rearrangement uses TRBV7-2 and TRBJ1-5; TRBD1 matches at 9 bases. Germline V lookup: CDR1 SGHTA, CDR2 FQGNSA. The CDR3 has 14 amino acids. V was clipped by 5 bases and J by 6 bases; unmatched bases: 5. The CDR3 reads CASSPTGGIQPQHF. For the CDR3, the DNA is TGTGCCAGCAGCCCAACAGGGGGCATTCAGCCCCAGCATTTT.

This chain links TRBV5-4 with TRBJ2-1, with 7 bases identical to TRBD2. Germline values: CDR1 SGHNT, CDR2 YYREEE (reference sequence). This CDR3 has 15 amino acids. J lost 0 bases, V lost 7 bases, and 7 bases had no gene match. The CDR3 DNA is TGTGCCAGCGGACGGGCGGGGGTCTCCTACAATGAGCAGTTCTTC. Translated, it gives CASGRAGVSYNEQFF.

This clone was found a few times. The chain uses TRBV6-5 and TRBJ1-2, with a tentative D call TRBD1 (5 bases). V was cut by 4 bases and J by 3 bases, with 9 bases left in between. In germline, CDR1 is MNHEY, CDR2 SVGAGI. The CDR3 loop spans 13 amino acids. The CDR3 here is CASSSGNYYGYTF. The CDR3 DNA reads TGTGCCAGCAGTTCAGGGAACTACTATGGCTACACCTTC.

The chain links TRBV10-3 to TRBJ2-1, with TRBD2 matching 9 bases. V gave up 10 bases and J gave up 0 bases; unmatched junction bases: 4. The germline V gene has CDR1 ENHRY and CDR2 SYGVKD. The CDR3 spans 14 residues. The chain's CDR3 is CATQGLASYNEQFF. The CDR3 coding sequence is TGTGCCACGCAGGGACTAGCCTCCTACAATGAGCAGTTCTTC.

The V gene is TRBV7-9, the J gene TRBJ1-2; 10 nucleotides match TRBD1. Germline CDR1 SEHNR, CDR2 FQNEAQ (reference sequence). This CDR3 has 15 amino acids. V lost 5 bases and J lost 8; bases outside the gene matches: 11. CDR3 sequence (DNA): TGTGCCAGCAGCGCCGGACAGGGGGGCAGAAAGGGCTACACCTTC. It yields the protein CASSAGQGGRKGYTF.